Listed here are 31 T cell receptor beta chains from one sample, sequenced in a study of blood T cells in healthy people across ages. Through a sample-barcoded 5' primer and a J-beta primer mix, a second PCR was run for roughly 6 to 12 cycles. Using its own MiXCR run on the 5' RACE reads, TCRdb lists one record per CDR3 protein. The repertoire includes 1.5 million to 2 million distinct CDR3 sequences, about 30% of them detected once, and more than 6% sits in the top ten. The specimen was blood. These TCRs come from a woman aged 25 to 45 in good health.

Turning to this clonotype: Its ends do not fully match the called genes, so a read error is possible. The chain couples TRBV11-1 to TRBJ1-1; unclear D gene. CDR1 SGHAT and CDR2 FQDESV come from the germline V gene (reference sequence). CDR3 length equals 12 residues. DNA of the CDR3: TGTGCCAGCAGCTTAGCGGGTGGTGAAGCTTGCTTT. Translating gives CASSLAGGEACF.

This clonotype is a singleton in its sample. The conserved final phenylalanine or tryptophan is absent from the CDR3, which likely points to a read error. This chain links TRBV3-1 with TRBJ2-5; 7 bases align to TRBD1. The length of the CDR3 is 15 residues. Per germline, CDR1 LGHDT and CDR2 YNNKEL (reference sequence). The CDR3 region is CAGSQRGPQRETQYS. Written as DNA, the CDR3 is TGTGCCGGCAGCCAGAGGGGGCCCCAGCGAGAGACCCAGTACTCC.

This clonotype was seen a handful of times. The V gene is TRBV7-8, the J gene TRBJ1-2, with no clear D. The V end was cut by 2 bases, the J end by 6 bases, with 10 bases between. This CDR3 has 13 residues. Germline CDR1 reads SGHVS; CDR2 reads FQNEAQ. The CDR3 DNA follows: TGTGCCAGCAGCTTACGAGGGTCCAATGGCTACACCTTC. Its protein product is CASSLRGSNGYTF.

This clonotype was seen ten or more times. The chain employs TRBV20-1 and TRBJ1-2, with D possibly matching TRBD1 (5 bases). The germline V gene encodes CDR1 DFQATT and CDR2 SNEGSKA (reference sequence). The CDR3 is 14 amino acids. Trimming shortened V by 0 bases and J by 9 bases, and 17 bases separated the two germline ends. The CDR3 is CSARDRRDPYSYTF. In DNA form, the CDR3 reads TGCAGTGCTAGAGATCGCAGGGACCCCTACAGCTACACCTTC.

This clonotype was counted between two and nine times. The gene calls are TRBV7-6 and TRBJ2-3; D possibly uses TRBD1 or TRBD2 (5 bases each). The germline V and J ends were trimmed by 5 bases and 2 bases, with 11 bases remaining between them. The CDR3 runs 14 residues. Germline CDR1 reads SGHVS; CDR2 reads FNYEAQ. The CDR3 loop is CASSLGDATDTQYF. In DNA form, the CDR3 reads TGTGCCAGCAGCCTAGGGGACGCCACAGATACGCAGTATTTT. The full variable domain, with the rest looked up from reference TRBV7-6 and TRBJ2-3, is GAGVSQSPRYKVTKRGQDVALRCDPISGHVSLYWYRQALGQGPEFLTYFNYEAQQDKSGLPNDRFSAERPEGSISTLTIQRTEQRDSAMYRCASSLGDATDTQYFGPGTRLTVL.

The table lists this clonotype with a few counts. The V call is TRBV5-5, the J call TRBJ2-2, with D perhaps assigned TRBD1 or TRBD2 (5 bases each). V was cut by 3 bases and J by 6 bases, with 12 bases left in between. Germline V gene lookup returns CDR1 SGHKS and CDR2 YYEKEE (reference sequence). This CDR3 has 14 residues. CDR3 bases: TGTGCCAGCAGCTCTCCGACGGGGCCCGGGGAGCTGTTTTTT. Its translation is CASSSPTGPGELFF.

This clonotype was counted ten times or more. The J gene is TRBJ2-7, the V gene TRBV20-1, with 8 bases fitting TRBD2. J was trimmed by 7 bases and V by 0 bases; bases with no gene match: 14. CDR1 and CDR2 (germline): DFQATT, SNEGSKA (reference sequence). The CDR3 totals 16 residues. This chain's CDR3 is CSARDPVSGDPGEQYF. The CDR3 bases are TGCAGTGCTAGAGATCCCGTTAGCGGGGACCCTGGGGAGCAGTACTTC.

This clonotype has a handful of counts. The J gene is TRBJ2-1, the V gene TRBV19; TRBD2 matches 11 bases. Germline values: CDR1 LNHDA, CDR2 SQIVND (reference sequence). V was clipped by 7 bases and J by 13 bases; unmatched bases: 15. This CDR3 contains 15 residues. CDR3: CASKDSGGAPGAQFF. CDR3 sequence (DNA): TGTGCCAGTAAGGATAGCGGGGGGGCCCCAGGTGCTCAGTTCTTC.

The rearrangement joins TRBV9 to TRBJ2-2; D gene unclear. Germline values: CDR1 SGDLS, CDR2 YYNGEE. V was clipped by 4 bases and J by 4 bases, with 14 bases between them. CDR3 length: 15 amino acids. CDR3 coding DNA: TGTGCCAGCAGCTCCCCTCCACAGCCCACCGGGGAGCTGTTTTTT. It encodes CASSSPPQPTGELFF.

This clonotype was counted only a few times. The chain combines TRBV6-1 with TRBJ2-1, with 9 bases lining up with TRBD1. V lost 6 bases, J lost 15 bases, and 15 bases stayed unmatched. Germline lookup yields CDR1 MNHNS and CDR2 SASEGT. CDR3 length: 14 amino acids. Here the CDR3 reads CASRTEPGQGIVFF. CDR3 DNA sequence: TGTGCCAGCAGGACTGAACCGGGACAGGGAATTGTGTTCTTC.

The V and J genes are TRBV5-6 and TRBJ1-2, with D unresolved. Germline values: CDR1 SGHDT, CDR2 YYEEEE. This CDR3 comprises 14 residues. V shed 4 bases and J shed 4 bases, with 14 bases lying between them. CDR3 coding DNA: TGTGCCAGCAGCCTCCGTTGGTCGGCCTATGGCTACACCTTC. This translates into CASSLRWSAYGYTF.

The chain joins TRBV18 to TRBJ2-3; D is undetermined. Trimming left V 2 bases short and J 6 bases short, with 9 bases between. From germline, CDR1 is KGHSH and CDR2 LQKENI. The CDR3 extends over 13 amino acids. The DNA for the CDR3 is TGTGCCAGCTCACCAGCGGAGATTGATACGCAGTATTTT. Translated: CASSPAEIDTQYF.

This clonotype appeared many times. The chain couples TRBV29-1 to TRBJ2-1, with 16 bases matching TRBD2. Germline trimming cut 6 bases from V and 9 bases from J; bases unmatched to any gene: 14. CDR3 length: 17 amino acids. Germline V gives CDR1 SQVTM, CDR2 ANQGSEA. CDR3 DNA sequence: TGCAGCGTCACTCTTATGTTGGGACTAGCGGGAGGGGGTGAGCAGTTCTTC. The encoded protein is CSVTLMLGLAGGGEQFF.

This chain joins TRBV12-3 or TRBV12-4 and TRBJ1-6; D remains unclear. The CDR3 runs to 15 residues. Trimming took off 6 bases at V and 7 bases at J, with 16 bases between the two ends. Here the CDR3 DNA reads TGTGCCAGCAGAGGTAGAAAGGCCAACAATTCACCCCTCCACTTT. Amino acid sequence: CASRGRKANNSPLHF.

This clonotype was counted between two and nine times. V gene TRBV7-3 combines with J gene TRBJ2-3; no definite D call. V lost 5 bases, J lost 2 bases, and 8 bases lay in between. Germline V lookup: CDR1 SGHTA, CDR2 FQGTGA. This CDR3 is built from 13 residues. The CDR3 here is CASSQPNTDTQYF. CDR3 coding DNA: TGTGCCAGCAGCCAGCCTAACACAGATACGCAGTATTTT.

This clonotype was seen a few times. The chain is built from TRBV5-1 and TRBJ2-5; 8 bases line up with TRBD1. J gave up 3 bases and V 3 bases, and 7 bases lay outside the gene matches. CDR1 and CDR2 from the germline V gene are SGHRS and YFSETQ. The CDR3 is 15 amino acids. The CDR3 DNA reads TGCGCCAGCAGCTCAGGACAGGGTTGGGAAGAGACCCAGTACTTC. Translated: CASSSGQGWEETQYF.

The V call is TRBV30, the J call TRBJ2-3; TRBD1 is a possible D gene (5 bases). The V and J ends lost 0 bases and 2 bases respectively, with 9 bases between them. The CDR3 runs 14 residues. CDR1 and CDR2 from the germline V gene are GTSNPN and SVGIG (reference sequence). CDR3: CAWSVGGATDTQYF. The DNA for the CDR3 is TGTGCCTGGAGTGTGGGTGGGGCCACAGATACGCAGTATTTT.

This chain uses TRBV13 with TRBJ2-4, with 9 bases identical to TRBD1. V trimming: 2 bases; J trimming: 0 bases; junction bases outside the gene matches: 5. The germline gives CDR1 PRHDT, CDR2 FYEKMQ (reference sequence). CDR3 length: 17 residues. CDR3 sequence reads: CASSLNRGPIAKNIQYF. The CDR3, as DNA: TGTGCCAGCAGCTTAAACAGGGGGCCTATAGCCAAAAACATTCAGTACTTC. Variable domain in full (rest from reference TRBV13 and TRBJ2-4): AAGVIQSPRHLIKEKRETATLKCYPIPRHDTVYWYQQGPGQDPQFLISFYEKMQSDKGSIPDRFSAQQFSDYHSELNMSSLELGDSALYFCASSLNRGPIAKNIQYFGAGTRLSVL.

Ten or more counts support this clonotype. The genes are TRBV29-1 and TRBJ2-4, with 7 bases aligning to TRBD1. V lost 8 bases to trimming and J lost 13 bases; unmatched junction nucleotides: 11. The germline V gene has CDR1 SQVTM and CDR2 ANQGSEA. This CDR3 has 11 residues. CDR3 region: CSRNKGGVQYF. DNA of the CDR3: TGCAGCCGGAACAAAGGGGGCGTACAGTACTTC.

This clonotype appeared many times. The rearrangement uses TRBV29-1 and TRBJ2-1; 11 bases line up with TRBD2. Trimming at V came to 6 bases and at J to 7 bases, leaving 8 bases not matched to a gene. CDR1 SQVTM and CDR2 ANQGSEA come from the germline V gene. The CDR3 has 14 amino acids. The CDR3 protein is CSVLISGRGNEQFF. DNA of the CDR3: TGCAGCGTCCTGATTAGCGGGAGGGGGAATGAGCAGTTCTTC.

This clonotype appeared many times. This rearrangement joins TRBV28 to TRBJ2-5; a possible D gene is TRBD2 (5 bases). This CDR3 spans 13 amino acids. Trimming took 3 bases from V and 5 from J, leaving 10 bases between them. CDR1 and CDR2 from the germline V gene are MDHEN and SYDVKM. The CDR3: CASSLGVSETQYF. CDR3 nucleotides: TGTGCCAGCAGTTTGGGAGTTAGTGAGACCCAGTACTTC.

The chain joins TRBV5-1 to TRBJ2-1; 7 bases align to TRBD2. The germline V gene encodes CDR1 SGHRS and CDR2 YFSETQ. This CDR3 has 18 amino acids. V lost 2 bases and J lost 0; bases outside the gene matches: 11. Here the CDR3 DNA reads TGCGCCAGCAGCTTAGCGGGTAGCGGGCCCAGCTCCTACAATGAGCAGTTCTTC. Its translation: CASSLAGSGPSSYNEQFF.

The chain uses TRBV28 and TRBJ1-5; no clear D gene. Trimming cost V 5 bases and J 6 bases, with 8 bases left between them. Germline V gives CDR1 MDHEN, CDR2 SYDVKM. CDR3 length: 12 amino acids. DNA for the CDR3: TGTGCCAGCAGTGGCCGGGTTCAGCCCCAGCATTTT. The encoded protein is CASSGRVQPQHF.

The V gene is TRBV7-2, the J gene TRBJ2-1, with D possibly TRBD2 on 5 matching bases. The V and J ends lost 6 bases and 0 bases respectively, with 12 bases between them. This CDR3 region has 15 residues. In germline, CDR1 is SGHTA, CDR2 FQGNSA. CDR3 DNA: TGTGCCAGCAGAAGAGAGCGGAACTCCTACAATGAGCAGTTCTTC. Translation gives CASRRERNSYNEQFF.

V is TRBV5-1 and J is TRBJ2-5, with D possibly called TRBD1 or TRBD2 (5 bases each). The last part of the DNA fits TRBJ2-7 better; the J call may be wrong. There are 14 residues in the CDR3. CDR1 and CDR2 from the germline V gene are SGHRS and YFSETQ. Written as DNA, the CDR3 is TGCGCCAGCAGCTTGCAGGGAGATTTTGACGAGCAGTACTTC. It is translated as CASSLQGDFDEQYF.

The genes are TRBV14 and TRBJ1-1; D uncertain. The length of the CDR3 is 13 residues. Germline-derived CDR1 and CDR2 are SGHDN and FVKESK. Trimming left V 0 bases short and J 14 bases short, with 16 bases between. The CDR3 nucleotides read TGTGCCAGCAGCCAAGATATGGCCACTGAGGCCTTCTTT. Residues: CASSQDMATEAFF.

As concerns this clonotype: A read error is possible here, since a much larger clone lies one base away. The J gene is TRBJ2-1, the V gene TRBV5-1; the match to TRBD2 covers 9 bases. J was trimmed by 6 bases and V by 4 bases; bases with no gene match: 11. Per germline, CDR1 SGHRS and CDR2 YFSETQ. This CDR3 region has 16 residues. The CDR3, as DNA: TGCGCCAGCAGCCGCCCGGAAGCGGGGGGCCGCAATGAGCAGTTCTTC. It is translated as CASSRPEAGGRNEQFF.

The CDR3 is CSASPTSGRGDTQYF. Here the CDR3 DNA reads TGCAGTGCTAGCCCGACTAGCGGGAGGGGTGATACGCAGTATTTT. The V and J genes are TRBV20-1 and TRBJ2-3, with 14 bases identical to TRBD2. Losses at the gene ends were 3 bases for V and 6 bases for J; bases not matched to a gene: 5. Germline V gene sequence: CDR1 DFQATT, CDR2 SNEGSKA (reference sequence). CDR3 size: 15 residues.

The chain employs TRBV20-1 and TRBJ2-3; the match to TRBD2 covers 9 bases. The CDR3 loop spans 16 amino acids. The germline V gene encodes CDR1 DFQATT and CDR2 SNEGSKA (reference sequence). After removal of 4 bases from V and 0 bases from J, the junction contained 8 bases not matched to a gene. CDR3 sequence (DNA): TGCAGTGCTACTAGCGGGGATCCCCCAAGCACAGATACGCAGTATTTT. The encoded protein is CSATSGDPPSTDTQYF.

In nucleotides, the CDR3 is TGTGCCAGAGGTAGTAGCTACAATGAGCAGTTCTTC. This encodes CARGSSYNEQFF. V usage is TRBV6-5 and J usage is TRBJ2-1; D call uncertain. Trimming shortened V by 9 bases and J by 3 bases, and 9 bases separated the two germline ends. The V gene's germline CDR1 is MNHEY and CDR2 SVGAGI. The CDR3 length is 12 residues.

The V and J genes are TRBV19 and TRBJ1-2, with TRBD1 identical over 9 bases. CDR3 size: 14 residues. V dropped 7 bases and J dropped 7; count of bases not matched to a gene: 10. Germline CDR1 LNHDA, CDR2 SQIVND (reference sequence). CDR3 region: CASTENRGLGGYTF. The DNA for the CDR3 is TGTGCCAGTACCGAGAACAGGGGGCTTGGTGGCTACACCTTC.